Below, 12 T cell receptor beta chains from the same sample are listed, as sequenced in a study. MiXCR, run by TCRdb on the RT-PCR reads, gives a single entry per CDR3 protein. The sample holds hundreds of thousands of distinct CDR3 sequences, about 14% seen once. Sequenced material: memory CD4+ T cells from blood. The receptors were gathered from a female donor in good health, serving as a healthy control.

The sample holds a few counts of this clonotype. V is TRBV12-3 or TRBV12-4 and J is TRBJ2-1, with D maybe TRBD1 (5 bases). CDR3 length: 11 amino acids. V was clipped by 2 bases and J by 14 bases, with 10 bases between them. In DNA, the CDR3 is TGTGCCAGCAGTTTATGGGCAGGGAAGTTCTTC. This encodes CASSLWAGKFF.

The CDR3: CSANRQGNTEAFF. In DNA, the CDR3 is TGCAGTGCTAATCGACAGGGAAACACTGAAGCTTTCTTT. The chain uses TRBV20-1 and TRBJ1-1, with 7 bases that match TRBD1. The V segment lost 4 bases and the J segment 2 bases; nucleotides outside the gene matches: 4. The CDR3 consists of 13 residues. Germline lookup yields CDR1 DFQATT and CDR2 SNEGSKA (reference sequence).

J is TRBJ2-7 and V is TRBV29-1; a possible D gene is TRBD2 (6 bases). The CDR3 loop spans 16 amino acids. Trimming stripped 5 bases from V and 5 bases from J, with 25 bases between. CDR1 and CDR2 (germline): SQVTM, ANQGSEA. The CDR3 DNA reads as TGCAGCGTTCGAGACAGCACCCTTCGCGGGACCCACGAGCAGTACTTC. Amino acid sequence: CSVRDSTLRGTHEQYF.

The chain combines TRBV5-1 with TRBJ2-2, with 7 bases that match TRBD2. Losses at the gene ends were 2 bases for V and 1 base for J; bases not matched to a gene: 8. The length of the CDR3 is 17 residues. Germline V gene data show CDR1 as SGHRS and CDR2 as YFSETQ. The CDR3 coding sequence is TGCGCCAGCAGCTTTTTCGAGCGGGGCGGGAACACCGGGGAGCTGTTTTTT. It specifies CASSFFERGGNTGELFF.

The V and J genes are TRBV4-1 and TRBJ1-2; 7 bases agree with TRBD1. V shed 0 bases and J 5 bases; nucleotides not matched to a gene: 3. The CDR3 has 14 residues. Germline V gene data show CDR1 as MGHRA and CDR2 as YSYEKL. This CDR3 reads CASSQDQGQYGYTF. CDR3 DNA sequence: TGCGCCAGCAGCCAAGATCAGGGACAGTATGGCTACACCTTC.

In this sample, this clonotype turned up a few times. V usage is TRBV5-1 and J usage is TRBJ2-1; 13 nucleotides agree with TRBD2. The J segment lost 4 bases and the V segment lost 2 bases, leaving 3 bases of the junction unmatched. There are 16 residues in the CDR3. Germline V gene data show CDR1 as SGHRS and CDR2 as YFSETQ. The CDR3 here is CASSLLAGGEYNEQFF. The CDR3 DNA reads as TGCGCCAGCAGCTTACTAGCGGGAGGGGAATACAATGAGCAGTTCTTC. The whole variable domain, remainder taken from reference TRBV5-1 and TRBJ2-1, is KAGVTQTPRYLIKTRGQQVTLSCSPISGHRSVSWYQQTPGQGLQFLFEYFSETQRNKGNFPGRFSGRQFSNSRSEMNVSTLELGDSALYLCASSLLAGGEYNEQFFGPGTRLTVL.

This clonotype occurred many times. This chain links TRBV6-1 with TRBJ2-7; tentatively, D is TRBD1 (7 bases). V dropped 2 bases and J dropped 1 base, with 12 bases sitting between them. CDR1 MNHNS and CDR2 SASEGT come from the germline V gene. CDR3 length equals 15 residues. CDR3: CASSEQGGQSYEQYF. In nucleotides, the CDR3 is TGTGCCAGCAGTGAACAGGGGGGACAGTCCTACGAGCAGTACTTC.

The chain joins TRBV4-1 to TRBJ2-5, with unresolved D. The CDR3 consists of 17 residues. With 0 bases removed from V and 5 bases from J, the gap between germline ends came to 19 bases. Germline V gene lookup returns CDR1 MGHRA and CDR2 YSYEKL. The CDR3 DNA sequence: TGCGCCAGCAGCCAAGATTGGCCTCGACTGCCTCCGGAGACCCAGTACTTC. The encoded protein is CASSQDWPRLPPETQYF.

This clonotype was seen repeatedly, ten times or more. The genes are TRBV6-5 and TRBJ1-2, with TRBD1 as a possible D gene (5 bases). The germline CDR1 and CDR2 sequences are MNHEY and SVGAGI. CDR3 length: 13 residues. V lost 2 bases and J 9 bases, leaving 13 bases between the germline ends. DNA for the CDR3: TGTGCCAGCAGTTACGGGACGGCCCCAAGCTACACCTTC. It encodes CASSYGTAPSYTF.

This clonotype was seen ten or more times. The rearrangement uses TRBV29-1 and TRBJ2-5; TRBD1 aligns across 9 bases. The V gene end was trimmed by 6 bases and the J gene end by 7 bases; junction bases not matched to a gene: 6. The CDR3 contains 12 residues. Per germline, CDR1 SQVTM and CDR2 ANQGSEA. For the CDR3, the DNA is TGCAGCGTGGCGACAGGGGGAGGGACCCAGTACTTC. It is translated as CSVATGGGTQYF.

This clonotype was observed a few times. The chain combines TRBV5-1 with TRBJ1-5, with D possibly matching TRBD1 (6 bases). The CDR3 is 15 residues long. V was clipped by 0 bases and J by 4 bases, with 11 bases between them. Looked up from germline, CDR1 is SGHRS and CDR2 is YFSETQ. CDR3: CASSLEDSQNQPQHF. The CDR3 DNA follows: TGCGCCAGCAGCTTGGAGGACAGCCAGAATCAGCCCCAGCATTTT.

The chain has TRBV28 and TRBJ2-7, with TRBD1 as a possible D gene (6 bases). Germline loops: CDR1 MDHEN, CDR2 SYDVKM. The V and J ends lost 4 bases and 3 bases respectively, with 13 bases between them. The CDR3 length is 14 residues. This CDR3 is CASSSGTWSYEQYF. DNA of the CDR3: TGTGCCAGCAGTTCCGGGACATGGAGCTACGAGCAGTACTTC.